One sample yielded the 28 T cell receptor beta chains listed below, sequenced in a study of control samples from healthy donors and cancer patients. Generated by immunoSEQ multiplex PCR, the TCRdb table keeps only in-frame clones and is missing some. The data show 100,000 to 150,000 clones, with 80% to 95% seen just once and more than 2% held by the top ten. Specimen: blood. The receptors derive from a man aged 18 to 35 in good health.

This chain joins TRBV24-1 and TRBJ2-1, with D perhaps being TRBD1 or TRBD2 (6 bases each). V shed 9 bases and J shed 7 bases, with 15 bases lying between them. The CDR3 spans 13 residues. From germline, CDR1 is KGHDR and CDR2 SFDVKD. The CDR3 DNA reads TGTGCCACCGCCAGACTAGGGGGGAATGAGCAGTTCTTC. It translates to CATARLGGNEQFF.

CDR3 loop: CASSYSFGQGGNEQFF. The CDR3 DNA is TGTGCCAGCAGTTACTCGTTTGGACAGGGGGGCAATGAGCAGTTCTTC. The J gene is TRBJ2-1, the V gene TRBV6-5; 10 nucleotides agree with TRBD1. Germline V gene sequence: CDR1 MNHEY, CDR2 SVGAGI. V dropped 0 bases and J dropped 6; count of bases not matched to a gene: 5. This CDR3 contains 16 residues.

The chain couples TRBV27 to TRBJ1-1; D is ambiguous. The germline V gene has CDR1 MNHEY and CDR2 SMNVEV (reference sequence). V gave up 8 bases and J gave up 5 bases, with 15 bases separating them. The CDR3 has 13 residues. The CDR3 protein is CASAALGRTEAFF. The DNA for the CDR3 is TGTGCCAGCGCAGCCCTTGGGAGGACTGAAGCTTTCTTT.

The V gene is TRBV27, the J gene TRBJ1-6; 9 bases match TRBD1. The CDR3 consists of 18 residues. Losses at the gene ends were 3 bases for V and 5 bases for J; bases not matched to a gene: 11. Germline V gene lookup returns CDR1 MNHEY and CDR2 SMNVEV (reference sequence). CDR3 region: CASSFGQGYVKDNSPLHF. CDR3 in DNA: TGTGCCAGCAGTTTTGGACAGGGGTATGTAAAAGATAATTCACCCCTCCACTTT.

DNA for the CDR3: TGTGCCAGCAGCTTGAACCGAGGCACAGATACGCAGTATTTT. It specifies CASSLNRGTDTQYF. The rearrangement links TRBV5-5 to TRBJ2-3; D remains unclear. The V gene lost 1 base and the J gene lost 1 base, with 7 bases spanning the gap. Per germline, CDR1 SGHKS and CDR2 YYEKEE (reference sequence). This CDR3 has 14 residues.

This clone appeared once. The chain is built from TRBV7-9 and TRBJ1-4; 7 bases agree with TRBD1. With V trimmed by 3 bases and J by 3 bases, 1 base remained unmatched. The CDR3 totals 14 residues. The germline CDR1 and CDR2 sequences are SEHNR and FQNEAQ (reference sequence). The CDR3 DNA reads TGTGCCAGCAGCTTCGGGACAGCTAATGAAAAACTGTTTTTT. Protein sequence: CASSFGTANEKLFF.

This chain connects TRBV10-2 to TRBJ2-7; possible D gene TRBD2, 6 bases. Looked up from germline, CDR1 is WSHSY and CDR2 is SAAADI. The CDR3 contains 15 residues. Trimming removed 3 bases from V and 2 bases from J, with 14 bases in between. The CDR3 reads CASSEKRVAPYEQYV. DNA for the CDR3: TGCGCCAGCAGTGAAAAGCGGGTTGCCCCCTACGAGCAGTACGTC.

The J gene is TRBJ1-6, the V gene TRBV2; tentative D call: TRBD1 (5 bases). The CDR3 consists of 15 residues. Germline V gives CDR1 SNHLY, CDR2 FYNNEI. Trimming cost V 6 bases and J 10 bases, with 19 bases left between them. CDR3 coding DNA: TGTGCCAGCAGCACAGTGGGACCGTCGAAGTCACCCCTCCACTTT. Translation gives CASSTVGPSKSPLHF.

This clone has a single count. J is TRBJ2-3 and V is TRBV11-2; TRBD1 is a possible D gene (6 bases). CDR3 length: 14 residues. The germline gives CDR1 SGHAT, CDR2 FQNNGV. Trimming took 5 bases from V and 2 from J, leaving 11 bases between them. CDR3 residues: CASSIRTVTDTQYF. In nucleotides, the CDR3 is TGTGCCAGCAGCATCCGGACAGTCACAGATACGCAGTATTTT.

V is TRBV24-1 and J is TRBJ1-1; the D is unclear. V was shortened by 3 bases and J by 3 bases, with 7 bases between the two germline ends. This CDR3 is 13 amino acids long. In germline, CDR1 is KGHDR, CDR2 SFDVKD. This CDR3 is CATSDRRYTEAFF. The CDR3 DNA is TGTGCCACCAGTGATCGGCGGTACACTGAAGCTTTCTTT.

The J gene is TRBJ1-3, the V gene TRBV18; D may be TRBD1 (5 bases). Germline lookup yields CDR1 KGHSH and CDR2 LQKENI. The V gene lost 4 bases and the J gene lost 0 bases, with 13 bases spanning the gap. CDR3 length: 16 residues. In nucleotides, the CDR3 is TGTGCCAGCTCACTGGATCGCAGGGTCTCTGGAAACACCATATATTTT. It specifies CASSLDRRVSGNTIYF.

The chain recombines TRBV5-1 with TRBJ1-3; 10 positions match TRBD1. The CDR3 runs 13 residues. Germline trimming cut 7 bases from V and 4 bases from J; bases unmatched to any gene: 2. Germline V gene data show CDR1 as SGHRS and CDR2 as YFSETQ. CDR3 coding DNA: TGCGCCAGCGGGGACAGGGGCGGAAACACCATATATTTT. It specifies CASGDRGGNTIYF.

V gene TRBV11-2 combines with J gene TRBJ2-1, with 10 bases fitting TRBD2. CDR1 and CDR2 (germline): SGHAT, FQNNGV. The CDR3 sequence is 16 residues long. J gave up 7 bases and V 5 bases, and 11 bases lay outside the gene matches. The CDR3 bases are TGTGCCAGCAGCATTAGCGGGCTAGCGGGAGATAATGAGCAGTTCTTC. Translating gives CASSISGLAGDNEQFF.

The chain has TRBV20-1 and TRBJ2-3; 7 positions agree with TRBD2. This CDR3 region has 15 residues. V lost 3 bases and J lost 2; bases outside the gene matches: 8. Germline assignment: CDR1 DFQATT and CDR2 SNEGSKA (reference sequence). For the CDR3, the DNA is TGCAGTGCTAGTAGAGTGGCGGGAGTCACAGATACGCAGTATTTT. Translating gives CSASRVAGVTDTQYF.

The chain is built from TRBV6-6 and TRBJ1-5; D remains ambiguous. Per the germline V gene, CDR1 is MNHNY and CDR2 is SVGAGI (reference sequence). Deletions cut 2 bases from V and 2 bases from J, with 10 bases between. This CDR3 has 15 amino acids. Here the CDR3 reads CASSYVRSGNQPQHF. As DNA, the CDR3 is TGTGCCAGCAGTTACGTGAGGTCCGGCAATCAGCCCCAGCATTTT.

The rearrangement links TRBV19 to TRBJ2-1; no definite D call. V lost 5 bases, J lost 6 bases, and 8 bases lay in between. The CDR3 runs to 12 residues. The V gene's germline CDR1 is LNHDA and CDR2 SQIVND (reference sequence). CDR3 DNA: TGTGCCAGTAGTGCAGCTCCCAATGAGCAGTTCTTC. This gives the protein CASSAAPNEQFF.

J is TRBJ2-3 and V is TRBV5-5, with 7 bases fitting TRBD1. Looked up from germline, CDR1 is SGHKS and CDR2 is YYEKEE (reference sequence). The CDR3 sequence is 15 residues long. V shed 0 bases and J 2 bases; nucleotides not matched to a gene: 3. This CDR3 reads CASSLEGAHTDTQYF. CDR3 bases: TGTGCCAGCAGCTTGGAGGGGGCACACACAGATACGCAGTATTTT.

The chain uses TRBV5-5 and TRBJ2-2; the match to TRBD2 covers 11 bases. This CDR3 spans 16 amino acids. With V trimmed by 4 bases and J by 8 bases, 10 bases remained unmatched. Germline V gene sequence: CDR1 SGHKS, CDR2 YYEKEE (reference sequence). The DNA of the CDR3 is TGTGCCAGCAGCCGGCAGGGACTAGCGGCATCGGGGGAGCTGTTTTTT. Amino acid sequence: CASSRQGLAASGELFF.

This clone was recorded once. V gene TRBV2 combines with J gene TRBJ2-1, with 11 bases aligning to TRBD2. CDR3 length: 16 amino acids. Per germline, CDR1 SNHLY and CDR2 FYNNEI. V shed 5 bases and J 7 bases; nucleotides not matched to a gene: 10. CDR3 in DNA: TGTGCCAGCAGTTACGATAGCGGGAGGGCCGGGAATGAGCAGTTCTTC. Its translation: CASSYDSGRAGNEQFF.

This clone was counted a single time. The chain couples TRBV5-6 to TRBJ2-1, with D perhaps TRBD1 (5 bases). This CDR3 region has 16 residues. V lost 1 base, J lost 2 bases, and 13 bases lay in between. Germline loops: CDR1 SGHDT, CDR2 YYEEEE. The CDR3 DNA reads as TGTGCCAGCAGCTTGTGGGGCGAAAAGACCTACAATGAGCAGTTCTTC. Encoded protein: CASSLWGEKTYNEQFF.

CDR3 region: CAPGARSYGYTF. Here the CDR3 DNA reads TGTGCCCCTGGGGCCAGGTCATATGGCTACACCTTC. The chain recombines TRBV19 with TRBJ1-2, with D perhaps TRBD1 (5 bases). The V end was cut by 11 bases, the J end by 5 bases, with 15 bases between. The CDR3 runs 12 residues. The germline gives CDR1 LNHDA, CDR2 SQIVND (reference sequence).

This clone was found a few times. The chain joins TRBV7-3 to TRBJ2-1; D might be TRBD2 (5 bases). Germline V gives CDR1 SGHTA, CDR2 FQGTGA. The CDR3 is 13 residues long. V lost 5 bases and J lost 6, with 11 bases in between. This CDR3 is CASSPSGGNEQFF. For the CDR3, the DNA is TGTGCCAGCAGCCCAAGCGGAGGCAATGAGCAGTTCTTC.

V and J are TRBV5-1 and TRBJ2-1; possibly TRBD2 for D (6 bases). Between the trimmed V and J ends, which lost 7 bases and 7 bases, there was a span of 18 bases. This CDR3 spans 14 amino acids. Germline values: CDR1 SGHRS, CDR2 YFSETQ. The chain's CDR3 is CASGGVTGGNEQFF. The CDR3 DNA reads as TGCGCCAGCGGCGGGGTTACTGGCGGGAATGAGCAGTTCTTC.

V gene TRBV15 combines with J gene TRBJ2-1; the D gene is possibly TRBD1 (6 bases). The ends were cut back, 0 bases at V and 0 bases at J, with 12 bases in the middle. Per germline, CDR1 LNHNV and CDR2 YYDKDF (reference sequence). The CDR3 totals 17 residues. The CDR3 nucleotides read TGTGCCACCAGCAGAGATCTGGAAGGGGGCTCCTACAATGAGCAGTTCTTC. As protein: CATSRDLEGGSYNEQFF.

There are many counts of this clone. The chain links TRBV7-2 to TRBJ1-2, with a tentative D call TRBD1 (5 bases). This CDR3 region has 13 residues. Germline CDR1 SGHTA, CDR2 FQGNSA. With 5 bases removed from V and 6 bases from J, the gap between germline ends came to 13 bases. CDR3 in amino acids: CASSLGREDGYTF. In nucleotides, the CDR3 is TGTGCCAGCAGCCTAGGCAGGGAGGATGGCTACACCTTC.

The J gene is TRBJ1-2, the V gene TRBV18, with D unclear. This CDR3 spans 16 amino acids. The germline CDR1 and CDR2 sequences are KGHSH and LQKENI. V lost 4 bases and J 3 bases, leaving 18 bases between the germline ends. CDR3 DNA: TGTGCCAGCTCACTTTCTCCGGGTCGTATGGACTATGGCTACACCTTC. Its protein product is CASSLSPGRMDYGYTF.

The chain employs TRBV27 and TRBJ1-2; the match to TRBD1 covers 7 bases. V was clipped by 0 bases and J by 6 bases; unmatched bases: 7. The germline V gene encodes CDR1 MNHEY and CDR2 SMNVEV (reference sequence). The CDR3 length is 15 residues. The CDR3 sequence is CASSLSGQTRNGYTF. The CDR3 DNA follows: TGTGCCAGCAGTTTATCGGGACAGACCAGAAATGGCTACACCTTC.

J is TRBJ2-7 and V is TRBV7-9; 10 nucleotides match TRBD1. The CDR3 consists of 14 residues. J gave up 4 bases and V 8 bases, and 8 bases lay outside the gene matches. Germline V lookup: CDR1 SEHNR, CDR2 FQNEAQ (reference sequence). In DNA, the CDR3 is TGTGCCAGCGTAAGCGACAGGGGGCTATACGAGCAGTACTTC. It codes for CASVSDRGLYEQYF. Supplemented by reference TRBV7-9 and TRBJ2-7, the full variable domain reads DTGVSQNPRHKITKRGQNVTFRCDPISEHNRLYWYRQTLGQGPEFLTYFQNEAQLEKSRLLSDRFSAERPKGSFSTLEIQRTEQGDSAMYLCASVSDRGLYEQYFGPGTRLTVT.